The clone carrying this T cell receptor beta chain occurred once. The sample is drawn from a study of blood T cell repertoires in COVID-19. Looking at the study overall: Acute and convalescent COVID-19 specimens originated in the United States, Italy and Spain. Sources were T cells, B-cell-depleted T cells, or PBMCs; the material itself was cDNA or gDNA.

Sequencing used immunoSEQ multiplex PCR; TCRdb keeps in-frame clones, though not all of them. This sample carries about 200,000 clones, roughly 90% of them seen once, and the ten largest clones take about 0.58%. CDR1 and CDR2 (germline): SEHNR, FQNEAQ (reference sequence). This CDR3 spans 15 amino acids. Trimming cost V 5 bases and J 5 bases; bases outside gene matches: 9. The sample taken for sequencing was peripheral blood. The chain joins TRBV7-9 to TRBJ2-5; 9 bases align to TRBD2. This sequence originates from a man in his fifties with acute or convalescent COVID-19. The CDR3 DNA sequence: TGTGCCAGCAGCCCACCGGGACTAGCTGGCGAGACCCAGTACTTC. Translating it yields CASSPPGLAGETQYF.